Below, 22 T cell receptor beta chains from the same sample are listed, as sequenced in a study of Ad26.COV2.S vaccination and SARS-CoV-2 variants. The protocol was immunoSEQ multiplex PCR, while the TCRdb copy is restricted to in-frame clones and leaves out a portion. The sample records roughly 270,000 clones, 70% to 90% being singletons. The sample's treatment: roughly 18 received Ad26.COV2.S at low or high dose, single or two shots; 5 received placebo; per-sample allocation not given. Specimens were obtained on day 63 following the first vaccine or placebo injection. This sample comprised peripheral blood, obtained in a trial of Ad26.COV2.S vaccine versus placebo. The receptors derive from a person aged 18-60 years who received the Ad26.COV2.S COVID-19 vaccine or a placebo.

This clone was seen once. The rearrangement uses TRBV5-6 and TRBJ1-1, with D possibly matching TRBD1 (5 bases). The V gene's germline CDR1 is SGHDT and CDR2 YYEEEE. The CDR3 has 14 residues. V lost 1 base to trimming and J lost 2 bases, with 9 bases between them. The CDR3 reads CASSLFQGNTEAFF. CDR3 in DNA: TGTGCCAGCAGCTTGTTTCAGGGCAACACTGAAGCTTTCTTT.

V usage is TRBV2 and J usage is TRBJ2-2, with 7 bases that match TRBD1. Unmatched junction bases numbered 11, after V lost 10 bases and J lost 6 bases. Per the germline V gene, CDR1 is SNHLY and CDR2 is FYNNEI. This CDR3 spans 14 amino acids. The CDR3 region is CATSGQLSAGELFF. CDR3 nucleotide sequence: TGTGCCACCTCGGGACAGCTCTCTGCCGGGGAGCTGTTTTTT. The complete variable domain, with remaining parts taken from reference TRBV2 and TRBJ2-2, reads EPEVTQTPSHQVTQMGQEVILRCVPISNHLYFYWYRQILGQKVEFLVSFYNNEISEKSEIFDDQFSVERPDGSNFTLKIRSTKLEDSAMYFCATSGQLSAGELFFGEGSRLTVL.

V is TRBV10-3 and J is TRBJ2-2; 7 nucleotides match TRBD1. The CDR3 extends over 16 amino acids. Germline V gene lookup returns CDR1 ENHRY and CDR2 SYGVKD. V gave up 8 bases and J gave up 5 bases; unmatched junction bases: 14. The CDR3 sequence: CAIADRRRGGTGELFF. The CDR3 nucleotides read TGTGCCATCGCGGACAGGCGTCGTGGCGGAACCGGGGAGCTGTTTTTT.

The chain carries TRBV12-1 and TRBJ1-5. TRBV12-1 is given as a pseudogene. This CDR3 is built from 18 residues. The CDR3 loop reads CASSFGSSWGGRNQPQHF. Here the CDR3 DNA reads TGTGCCAGCAGCTTTGGATCATCCTGGGGGGGTAGAAATCAGCCCCAGCATTTT.

The rearrangement uses TRBV5-4 and TRBJ2-4; D uncertain. V was trimmed by 4 bases and J by 2 bases, leaving 7 bases between them. The CDR3 extends over 13 amino acids. Germline lookup yields CDR1 SGHNT and CDR2 YYREEE (reference sequence). CDR3 region: CASSLISKNIQYF. CDR3 DNA sequence: TGTGCCAGCAGCCTTATCTCCAAAAACATTCAGTACTTC.

The chain joins TRBV13 to TRBJ2-7; D call uncertain. This CDR3 has 13 residues. Germline V lookup: CDR1 PRHDT, CDR2 FYEKMQ (reference sequence). Trimming cost V 5 bases and J 7 bases, with 15 bases left between them. CDR3 bases: TGTGCCAGCAGCGCCGTCCTTCTAGATGAGCAGTACTTC. This gives the protein CASSAVLLDEQYF. The entire variable domain, with the rest obtained from reference TRBV13 and TRBJ2-7, is as follows: AAGVIQSPRHLIKEKRETATLKCYPIPRHDTVYWYQQGPGQDPQFLISFYEKMQSDKGSIPDRFSAQQFSDYHSELNMSSLELGDSALYFCASSAVLLDEQYFGPGTRLTVT.

This clone was observed a few times. The CDR3 here is CASSFAGPLEQYF. The CDR3 DNA sequence: TGTGCCAGCAGCTTTGCAGGCCCCCTCGAGCAGTACTTC. V gene TRBV7-8 combines with J gene TRBJ2-7; D is unclear. V was cut by 3 bases and J by 6 bases, with 12 bases left in between. Germline-derived CDR1 and CDR2 are SGHVS and FQNEAQ. The CDR3 loop spans 13 amino acids.

The chain recombines TRBV28 with TRBJ2-6; D possibly matches TRBD1 or TRBD2 (5 bases each). The germline gives CDR1 MDHEN, CDR2 SYDVKM. The CDR3 spans 16 residues. V lost 5 bases and J 0 bases, leaving 11 bases between the germline ends. The CDR3 sequence is CASSHGTRSGANVLTF. CDR3 DNA sequence: TGTGCCAGCAGTCACGGGACCCGCTCTGGGGCCAACGTCCTGACTTTC. The full variable domain, completed using reference TRBV28 and TRBJ2-6, is DVKVTQSSRYLVKRTGEKVFLECVQDMDHENMFWYRQDPGLGLRLIYFSYDVKMKEKGDIPEGYSVSREKKERFSLILESASTNQTSMYLCASSHGTRSGANVLTFGAGSRLTVL.

The genes are TRBV4-1 and TRBJ2-3; 9 nucleotides line up with TRBD1. The CDR3 covers 16 residues. The ends lost 2 bases at V and 2 bases at J; junction bases unmatched: 5. Germline CDR1 is MGHRA and CDR2 is YSYEKL. The CDR3 DNA sequence: TGCGCCAGCAGCCAACGGGACAGGGAATACACAGATACGCAGTATTTT. This translates into CASSQRDREYTDTQYF.

The rearrangement joins TRBV2 to TRBJ2-2, with TRBD2 matching over 13 bases. V lost 3 bases to trimming and J lost 2 bases; unmatched junction nucleotides: 12. This CDR3 spans 20 amino acids. Germline V gene sequence: CDR1 SNHLY, CDR2 FYNNEI. This CDR3 is CASSDVLGLAGIVNTGELFF. The CDR3, as DNA: TGTGCCAGCAGTGATGTTTTGGGACTAGCGGGGATCGTAAACACCGGGGAGCTGTTTTTT.

V gene TRBV18 combines with J gene TRBJ1-3, with D uncertain. V lost 0 bases and J 0 bases, leaving 9 bases between the germline ends. Germline V gene data show CDR1 as KGHSH and CDR2 as LQKENI. CDR3 size: 16 residues. The CDR3 here is CASSPPNRSSGNTIYF. The CDR3, as DNA: TGTGCCAGCTCACCACCAAACAGAAGCTCTGGAAACACCATATATTTT.

V gene TRBV7-2 combines with J gene TRBJ2-5, with 8 positions matching TRBD1. V lost 6 bases, J lost 2 bases, and 11 bases stayed unmatched. CDR3 length: 16 amino acids. CDR1 and CDR2 from the germline V gene are SGHTA and FQGNSA. DNA for the CDR3: TGTGCCAGCAGACCAACCGGGACAGGTGCTCAAGAGACCCAGTACTTC. Its protein product is CASRPTGTGAQETQYF.

The gene calls are TRBV28 and TRBJ1-1; D not resolved. With 5 bases removed from V and 1 base from J, the gap between germline ends came to 14 bases. This CDR3 comprises 15 residues. Germline values: CDR1 MDHEN, CDR2 SYDVKM. This chain's CDR3 is CASSLRPPGNTEAFF. The CDR3 DNA reads TGTGCCAGCAGTCTCCGACCCCCAGGGAACACTGAAGCTTTCTTT.

The chain has TRBV5-6 and TRBJ1-1; D gene uncertain. Germline lookup yields CDR1 SGHDT and CDR2 YYEEEE. The ends were cut back, 3 bases at V and 0 bases at J, with 12 bases in the middle. The CDR3 length is 15 residues. CDR3 residues: CASSSSPGMNTEAFF. CDR3 in DNA: TGTGCCAGCAGCTCAAGCCCAGGCATGAACACTGAAGCTTTCTTT.

V is TRBV7-9 and J is TRBJ2-7; maybe TRBD1 (5 bases). CDR1 and CDR2 from the germline V gene are SEHNR and FQNEAQ (reference sequence). V gave up 1 base and J gave up 5 bases, with 12 bases separating them. This CDR3 region has 14 residues. CDR3 in amino acids: CASSLGQWFDEQYF. In DNA, the CDR3 is TGTGCCAGCAGCTTAGGACAGTGGTTTGACGAGCAGTACTTC.

The gene calls are TRBV7-2 and TRBJ2-1; unclear D gene. V was shortened by 2 bases and J by 5 bases, with 13 bases between the two germline ends. Germline-derived CDR1 and CDR2 are SGHTA and FQGNSA. The CDR3 runs 15 residues. The CDR3 DNA reads as TGTGCCAGCAGCTTAAGTGGGTGGGCCAACAATGAGCAGTTCTTC. This sequence encodes CASSLSGWANNEQFF.

The V call is TRBV19, the J call TRBJ1-4, with a possible D match to TRBD1 (5 bases). The germline V gene encodes CDR1 LNHDA and CDR2 SQIVND (reference sequence). Deletions cut 8 bases from V and 4 bases from J, with 17 bases between. The length of the CDR3 is 15 residues. Here the CDR3 reads CASSDVRDLNEKLFF. The CDR3 DNA reads TGTGCCAGTTCCGACGTCAGGGACCTTAATGAAAAACTGTTTTTT. Variable domain in full (rest from reference TRBV19 and TRBJ1-4): DGGITQSPKYLFRKEGQNVTLSCEQNLNHDAMYWYRQDPGQGLRLIYYSQIVNDFQKGDIAEGYSVSREKKESFPLTVTSAQKNPTAFYLCASSDVRDLNEKLFFGSGTQLSVL.

The chain carries TRBV20-1 and TRBJ1-4, with D unresolved. The germline V gene has CDR1 DFQATT and CDR2 SNEGSKA (reference sequence). The CDR3 totals 11 residues. V gave up 6 bases and J gave up 6 bases, with 8 bases separating them. The CDR3 nucleotides are TGCAGTGCCAGAAAATATGAAAAACTGTTTTTT. This sequence encodes CSARKYEKLFF.

V is TRBV20-1 and J is TRBJ1-1; no firm D call. Trimming left V 4 bases short and J 5 bases short, with 8 bases between. CDR3 length: 11 amino acids. Germline CDR1 reads DFQATT; CDR2 reads SNEGSKA (reference sequence). The CDR3 is CSAIPGTEAFF. Here the CDR3 DNA reads TGCAGTGCTATTCCCGGTACTGAAGCTTTCTTT.

This clone was detected a few times. The chain carries TRBV19 and TRBJ1-5, with 9 bases that match TRBD1. Losses at the gene ends were 8 bases for V and 2 bases for J; bases not matched to a gene: 7. The CDR3 is made up of 15 amino acids. Germline CDR1 reads LNHDA; CDR2 reads SQIVND (reference sequence). The CDR3 reads CASSKQGAGNQPQHF. CDR3 in DNA: TGTGCCAGTTCGAAACAGGGGGCAGGCAATCAGCCCCAGCATTTT.

The J gene is TRBJ2-7, the V gene TRBV5-4; no reliable D call. Trimming took off 4 bases at V and 3 bases at J, with 17 bases between the two ends. Germline assignment: CDR1 SGHNT and CDR2 YYREEE (reference sequence). There are 15 residues in the CDR3. The CDR3 spells CASSQESGTLYEQYF. The CDR3 DNA follows: TGTGCCAGCAGCCAGGAATCAGGTACCCTCTACGAGCAGTACTTC.

This CDR3 is CACTDNTKTPSGEKLFF. CDR3 bases: TGTGCCTGCACCGATAACACGAAAACACCGTCTGGTGAAAAACTGTTTTTT. The rearrangement joins TRBV30 to TRBJ1-4, with D unclear. V was clipped by 6 bases and J by 7 bases, with 27 bases between them. Germline V gene lookup returns CDR1 GTSNPN and CDR2 SVGIG (reference sequence). This CDR3 is 17 amino acids long.